This T cell receptor beta chain comes out of a study of OX40 agonist ivuxolimab in advanced cancers. V was trimmed by 0 bases and J by 0 bases, leaving 10 bases between them. Germline CDR1 is LGHNA and CDR2 is YSLEER. The CDR3 has 16 amino acids. Only in-frame clones appear in the TCRdb table, and some are missing; sequencing was by immunoSEQ multiplex PCR. The sample yields around 22,000 clones, 70% to 90% seen once. This specimen consisted of CD4+ or CD8+ T cells sorted from blood, obtained in a trial of the OX40 agonist ivuxolimab. The TCR comes from an adult with an advanced solid tumor such as melanoma, head and neck, liver or kidney cancer. The rearrangement joins TRBV4-3 to TRBJ2-3; D gene unclear. The CDR3 DNA is TGCGCCAGCAGCCAAGATTGGCCGCTAAGCACAGATACGCAGTATTTT. Protein: CASSQDWPLSTDTQYF.